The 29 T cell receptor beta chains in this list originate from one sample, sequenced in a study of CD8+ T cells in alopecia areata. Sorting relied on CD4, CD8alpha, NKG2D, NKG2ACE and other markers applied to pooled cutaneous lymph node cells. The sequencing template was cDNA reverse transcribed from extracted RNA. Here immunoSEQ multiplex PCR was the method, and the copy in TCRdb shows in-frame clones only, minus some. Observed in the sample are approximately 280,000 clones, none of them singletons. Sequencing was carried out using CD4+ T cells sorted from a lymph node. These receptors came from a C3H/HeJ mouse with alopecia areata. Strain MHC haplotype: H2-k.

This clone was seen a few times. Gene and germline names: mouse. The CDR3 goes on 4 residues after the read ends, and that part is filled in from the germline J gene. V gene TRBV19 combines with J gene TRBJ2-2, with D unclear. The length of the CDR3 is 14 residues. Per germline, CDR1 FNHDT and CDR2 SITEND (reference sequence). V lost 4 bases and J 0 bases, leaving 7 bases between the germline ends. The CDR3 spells CASSVQTNTGQLYF. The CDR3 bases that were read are TGTGCCAGCAGTGTACAAACAAACACCGGG.

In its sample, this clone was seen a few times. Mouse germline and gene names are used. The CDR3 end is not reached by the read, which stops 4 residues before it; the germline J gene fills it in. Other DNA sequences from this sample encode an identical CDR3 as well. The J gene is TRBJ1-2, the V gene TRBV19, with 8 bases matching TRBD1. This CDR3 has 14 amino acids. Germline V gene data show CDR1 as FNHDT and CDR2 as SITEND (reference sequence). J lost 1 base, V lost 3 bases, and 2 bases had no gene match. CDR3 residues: CASSRQGRNSDYTF. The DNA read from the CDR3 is TGTGCCAGCAGTAGACAGGGGAGAAACTCC.

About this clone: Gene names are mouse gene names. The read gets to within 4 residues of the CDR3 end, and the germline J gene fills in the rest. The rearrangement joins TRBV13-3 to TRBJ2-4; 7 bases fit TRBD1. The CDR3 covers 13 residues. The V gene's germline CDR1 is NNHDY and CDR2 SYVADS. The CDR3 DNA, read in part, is TGTGCCAGCACCCCGGGACAGAAAAAC. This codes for CASTPGQKN. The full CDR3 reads CASTPGQKNTLYF.

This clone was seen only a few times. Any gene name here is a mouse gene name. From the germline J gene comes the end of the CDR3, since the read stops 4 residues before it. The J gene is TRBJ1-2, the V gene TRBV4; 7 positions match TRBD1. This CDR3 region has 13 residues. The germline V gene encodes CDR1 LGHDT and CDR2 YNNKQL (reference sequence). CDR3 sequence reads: CASSSRGDPDYTF. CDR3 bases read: TGTGCCAGCAGCTCCAGGGGGGACCCC. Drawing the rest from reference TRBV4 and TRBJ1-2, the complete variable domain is ETAVFQTPNYHVTQVGNEVSFNCKQTLGHDTMYWYKQDSKKLLKIMFSYNNKQLIVNETVPRRFSPQSSDKAHLNLRIKSVEPEDSAVYLCASSSRGDPDYTFGSGTRLLVI.

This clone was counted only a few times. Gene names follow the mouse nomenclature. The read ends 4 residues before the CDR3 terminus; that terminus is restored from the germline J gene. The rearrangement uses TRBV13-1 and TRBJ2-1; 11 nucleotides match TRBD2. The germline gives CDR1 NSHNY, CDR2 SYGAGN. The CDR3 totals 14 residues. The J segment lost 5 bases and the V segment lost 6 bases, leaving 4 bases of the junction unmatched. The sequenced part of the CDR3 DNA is TGTGCCAGCACCCGACTGGGGGGGGATGCT. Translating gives CASTRLGGDA. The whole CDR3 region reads CASTRLGGDAEQFF.

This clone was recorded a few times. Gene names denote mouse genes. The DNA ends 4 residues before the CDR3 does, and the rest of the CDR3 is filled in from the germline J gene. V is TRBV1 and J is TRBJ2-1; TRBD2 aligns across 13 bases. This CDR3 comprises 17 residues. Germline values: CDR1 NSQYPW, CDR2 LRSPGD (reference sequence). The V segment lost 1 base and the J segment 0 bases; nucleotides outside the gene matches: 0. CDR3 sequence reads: CTCSAGTGGANYAEQFF. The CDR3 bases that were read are TGCACCTGCAGTGCAGGGACTGGGGGGGCTAACTATGCT.

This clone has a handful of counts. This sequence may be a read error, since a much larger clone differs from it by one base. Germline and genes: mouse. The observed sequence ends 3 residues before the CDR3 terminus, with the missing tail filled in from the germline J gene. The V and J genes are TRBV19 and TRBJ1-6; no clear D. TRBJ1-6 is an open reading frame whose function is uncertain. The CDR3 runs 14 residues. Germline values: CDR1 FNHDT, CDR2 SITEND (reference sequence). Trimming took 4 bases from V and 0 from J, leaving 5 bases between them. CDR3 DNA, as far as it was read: TGTGCCAGCAGTGTCAGTTCCTATAATTCGCCC. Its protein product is CASSVSSYNSP. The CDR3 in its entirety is CASSVSSYNSPLYF.

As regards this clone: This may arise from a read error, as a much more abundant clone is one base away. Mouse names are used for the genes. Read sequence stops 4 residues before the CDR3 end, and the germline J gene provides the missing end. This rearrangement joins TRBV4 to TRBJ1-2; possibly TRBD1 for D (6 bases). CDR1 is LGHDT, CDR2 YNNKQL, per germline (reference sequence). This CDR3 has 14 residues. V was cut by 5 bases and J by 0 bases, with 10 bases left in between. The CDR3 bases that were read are TGTGCCAGCAGCGCCGGGACAACAAACTCC. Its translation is CASSAGTTNS. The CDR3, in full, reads CASSAGTTNSDYTF.

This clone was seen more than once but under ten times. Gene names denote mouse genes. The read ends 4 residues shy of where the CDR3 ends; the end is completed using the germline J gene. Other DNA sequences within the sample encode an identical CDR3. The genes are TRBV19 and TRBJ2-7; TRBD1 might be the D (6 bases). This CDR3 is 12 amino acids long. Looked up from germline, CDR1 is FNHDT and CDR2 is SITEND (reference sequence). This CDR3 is CASSTDRYEQYF. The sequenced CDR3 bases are TGTGCCAGCAGTACGGACAGATAT.

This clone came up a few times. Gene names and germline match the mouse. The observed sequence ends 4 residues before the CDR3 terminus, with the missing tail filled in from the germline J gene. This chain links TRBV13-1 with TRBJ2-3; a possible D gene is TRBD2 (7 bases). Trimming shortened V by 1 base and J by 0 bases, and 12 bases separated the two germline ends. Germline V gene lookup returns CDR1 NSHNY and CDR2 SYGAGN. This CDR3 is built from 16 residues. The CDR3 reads CASSDWGAHSAETLYF. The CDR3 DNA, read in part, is TGTGCCAGCAGTGATTGGGGGGCGCATAGTGCAGAA.

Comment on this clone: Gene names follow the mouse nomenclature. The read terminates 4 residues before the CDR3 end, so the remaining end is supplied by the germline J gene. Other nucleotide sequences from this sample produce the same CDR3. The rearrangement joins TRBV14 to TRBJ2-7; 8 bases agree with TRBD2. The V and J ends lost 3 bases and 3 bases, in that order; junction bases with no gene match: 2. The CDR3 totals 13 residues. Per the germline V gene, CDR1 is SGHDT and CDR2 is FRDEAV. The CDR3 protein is CASSSGTGYEQYF. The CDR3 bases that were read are TGTGCCAGCAGTTCCGGGACTGGCTAT.

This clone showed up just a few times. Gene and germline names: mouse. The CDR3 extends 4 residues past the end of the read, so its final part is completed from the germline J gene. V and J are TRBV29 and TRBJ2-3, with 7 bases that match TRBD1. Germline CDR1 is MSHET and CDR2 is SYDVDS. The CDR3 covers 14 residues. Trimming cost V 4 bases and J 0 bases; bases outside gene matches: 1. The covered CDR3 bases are TGTGCTAGCAGTTCACAGGGGAGTGCAGAA. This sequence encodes CASSSQGSAE. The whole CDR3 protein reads CASSSQGSAETLYF. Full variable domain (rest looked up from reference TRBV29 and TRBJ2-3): DMKVTQMPRYLIKRMGENVLLECGQDMSHETMYWYRQDPGLGLQLIYISYDVDSNSEGDIPKGYRVSRKKREHFSLILDSAKTNQTSVYFCASSSQGSAETLYFGSGTRLTVL.

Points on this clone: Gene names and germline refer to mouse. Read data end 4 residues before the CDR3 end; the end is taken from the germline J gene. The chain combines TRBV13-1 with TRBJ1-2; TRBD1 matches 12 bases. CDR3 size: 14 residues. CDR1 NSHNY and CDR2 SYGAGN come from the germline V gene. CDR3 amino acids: CASSEGTGGTDYTF. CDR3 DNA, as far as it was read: TGTGCCAGCAGTGAGGGGACAGGGGGCACC.

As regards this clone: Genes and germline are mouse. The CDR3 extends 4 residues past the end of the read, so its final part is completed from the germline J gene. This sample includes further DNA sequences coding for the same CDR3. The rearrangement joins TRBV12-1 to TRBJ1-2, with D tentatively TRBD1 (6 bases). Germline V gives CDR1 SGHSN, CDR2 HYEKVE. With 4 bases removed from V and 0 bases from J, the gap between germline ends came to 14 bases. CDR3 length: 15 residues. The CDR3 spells CASSLTGTTNSDYTF. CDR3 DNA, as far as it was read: TGTGCCAGCTCCCTCACCGGGACAACAAACTCC. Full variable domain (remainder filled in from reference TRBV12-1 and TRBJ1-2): DSGVVQSPRHIIKEKGGRSVLTCIPISGHSNVVWYQQTLGKELKFLIQHYEKVERDKGFLPSRFSVQQFDDYHSEMNMSALELEDSAMYFCASSLTGTTNSDYTFGSGTRLLVI.

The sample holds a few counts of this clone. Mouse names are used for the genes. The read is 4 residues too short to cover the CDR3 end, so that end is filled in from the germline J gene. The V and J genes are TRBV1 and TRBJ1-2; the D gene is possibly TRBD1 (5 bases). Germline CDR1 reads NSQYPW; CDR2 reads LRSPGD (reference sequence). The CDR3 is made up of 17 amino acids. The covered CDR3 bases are TGCACCTGCAGTGCAGATAAGGGACTGGGGGGGAGGATC. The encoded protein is CTCSADKGLGGRI. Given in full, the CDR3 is CTCSADKGLGGRIDYTF.

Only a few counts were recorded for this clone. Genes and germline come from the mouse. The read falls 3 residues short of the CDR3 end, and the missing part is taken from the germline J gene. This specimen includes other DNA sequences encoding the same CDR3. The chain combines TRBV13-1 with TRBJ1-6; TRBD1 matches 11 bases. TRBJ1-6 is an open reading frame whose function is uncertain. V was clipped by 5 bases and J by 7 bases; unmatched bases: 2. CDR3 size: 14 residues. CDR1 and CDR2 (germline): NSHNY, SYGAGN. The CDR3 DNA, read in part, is TGTGCCAGCAGGGGGACAGGGGGGAATTCGCCC. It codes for CASRGTGGNSP. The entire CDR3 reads CASRGTGGNSPLYF.

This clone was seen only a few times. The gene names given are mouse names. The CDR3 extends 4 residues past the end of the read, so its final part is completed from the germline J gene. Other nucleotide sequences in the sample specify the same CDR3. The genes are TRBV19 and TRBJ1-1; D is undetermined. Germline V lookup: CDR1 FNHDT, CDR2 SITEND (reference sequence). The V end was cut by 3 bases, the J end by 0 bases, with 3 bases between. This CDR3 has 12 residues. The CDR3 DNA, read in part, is TGTGCCAGCAGTAACAAGAACACA. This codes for CASSNKNT. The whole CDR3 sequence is CASSNKNTEVFF.

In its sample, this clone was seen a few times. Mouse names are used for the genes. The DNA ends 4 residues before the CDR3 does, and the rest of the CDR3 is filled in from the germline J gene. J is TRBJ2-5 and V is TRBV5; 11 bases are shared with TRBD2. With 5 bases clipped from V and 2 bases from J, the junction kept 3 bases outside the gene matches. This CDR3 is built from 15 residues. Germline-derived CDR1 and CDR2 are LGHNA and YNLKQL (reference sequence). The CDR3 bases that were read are TGTGCCAGCAGCACCGGGACTGGGGGCCAAGAC. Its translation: CASSTGTGGQD. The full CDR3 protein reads CASSTGTGGQDTQYF.

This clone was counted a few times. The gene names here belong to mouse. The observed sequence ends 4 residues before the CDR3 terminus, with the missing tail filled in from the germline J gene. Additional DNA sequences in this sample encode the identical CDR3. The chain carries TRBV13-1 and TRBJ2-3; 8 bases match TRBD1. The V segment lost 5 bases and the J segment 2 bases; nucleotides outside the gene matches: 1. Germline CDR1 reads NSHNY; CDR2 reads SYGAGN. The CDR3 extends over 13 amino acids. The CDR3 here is CASRDRAAETLYF. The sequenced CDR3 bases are TGTGCCAGCAGGGACAGGGCTGCAGAA.

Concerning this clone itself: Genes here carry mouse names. CDR3 residues: CAWSRDIANSDYTF. CDR3 DNA (partial): TGTGCCTGGAGTAGGGACATTGCAAACTCC. This chain uses TRBV31 with TRBJ1-2; TRBD1 is a possible D gene (6 bases). The read halts 4 residues ahead of the CDR3 end, with the missing end drawn from the germline J gene. The CDR3 length is 14 residues. Looked up from germline, CDR1 is GKSSPN and CDR2 is SITVG. V was shortened by 2 bases and J by 0 bases, with 10 bases between the two germline ends.

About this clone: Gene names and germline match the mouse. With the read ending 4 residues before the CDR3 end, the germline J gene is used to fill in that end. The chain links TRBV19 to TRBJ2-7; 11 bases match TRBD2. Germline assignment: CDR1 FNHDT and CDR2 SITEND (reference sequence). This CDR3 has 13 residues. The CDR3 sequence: CASGRLGGYEQYF. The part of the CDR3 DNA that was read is TGTGCCAGCGGACGACTGGGGGGGTAT.

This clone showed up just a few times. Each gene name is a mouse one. The CDR3 DNA, read in part, is TGTGCCAGCAGCCAAGAGGGACACAGTGCAGAA. This gives the protein CASSQEGHSAE. The CDR3 in its entirety is CASSQEGHSAETLYF. The genes are TRBV5 and TRBJ2-3; tentatively, D is TRBD1 (6 bases). The CDR3 end lies 4 residues beyond the end of the read and is filled in from the germline J gene. V lost 0 bases, J lost 0 bases, and 7 bases lay in between. Germline V gives CDR1 LGHNA, CDR2 YNLKQL (reference sequence). The CDR3 is made up of 15 amino acids.

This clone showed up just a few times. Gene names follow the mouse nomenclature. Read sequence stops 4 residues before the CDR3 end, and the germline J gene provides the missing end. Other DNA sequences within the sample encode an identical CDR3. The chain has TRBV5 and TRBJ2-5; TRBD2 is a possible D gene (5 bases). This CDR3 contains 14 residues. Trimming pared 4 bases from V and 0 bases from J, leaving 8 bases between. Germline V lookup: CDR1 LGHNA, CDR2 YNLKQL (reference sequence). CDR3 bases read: TGTGCCAGCAGCCCCACTGGTAACCAAGAC. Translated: CASSPTGNQD. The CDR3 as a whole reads CASSPTGNQDTQYF.

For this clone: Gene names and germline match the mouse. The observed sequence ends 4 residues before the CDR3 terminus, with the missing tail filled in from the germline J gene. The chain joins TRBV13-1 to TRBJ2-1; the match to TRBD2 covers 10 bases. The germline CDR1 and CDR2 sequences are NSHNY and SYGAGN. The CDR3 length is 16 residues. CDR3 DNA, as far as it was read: TGTGCCAGCAGTGAACGGCTGGGGGGGCGAGGGGCT. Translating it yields CASSERLGGRGA. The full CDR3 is CASSERLGGRGAEQFF.

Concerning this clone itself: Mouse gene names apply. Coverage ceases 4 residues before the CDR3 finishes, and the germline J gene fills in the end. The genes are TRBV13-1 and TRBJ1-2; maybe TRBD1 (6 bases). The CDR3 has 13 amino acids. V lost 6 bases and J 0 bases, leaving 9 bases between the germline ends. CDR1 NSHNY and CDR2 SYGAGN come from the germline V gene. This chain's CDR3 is CASTRGANSDYTF. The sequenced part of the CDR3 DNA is TGTGCCAGCACCAGGGGTGCAAACTCC.

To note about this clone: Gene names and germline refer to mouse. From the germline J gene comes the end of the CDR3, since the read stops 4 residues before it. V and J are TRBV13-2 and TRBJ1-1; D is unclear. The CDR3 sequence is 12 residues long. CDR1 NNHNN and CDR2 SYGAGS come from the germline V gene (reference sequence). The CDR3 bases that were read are TGTGCCAGCGGTGAAAAGCTGCCA. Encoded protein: CASGEKLP. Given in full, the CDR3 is CASGEKLPEVFF.

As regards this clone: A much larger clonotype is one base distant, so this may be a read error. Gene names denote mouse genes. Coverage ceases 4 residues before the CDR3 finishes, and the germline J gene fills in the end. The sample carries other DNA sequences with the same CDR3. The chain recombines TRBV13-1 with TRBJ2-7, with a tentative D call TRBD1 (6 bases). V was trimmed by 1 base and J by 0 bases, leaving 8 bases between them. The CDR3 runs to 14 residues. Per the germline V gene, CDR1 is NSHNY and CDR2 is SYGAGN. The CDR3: CASSDRGSSYEQYF. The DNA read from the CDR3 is TGTGCCAGCAGTGATAGGGGGAGCTCCTAT.

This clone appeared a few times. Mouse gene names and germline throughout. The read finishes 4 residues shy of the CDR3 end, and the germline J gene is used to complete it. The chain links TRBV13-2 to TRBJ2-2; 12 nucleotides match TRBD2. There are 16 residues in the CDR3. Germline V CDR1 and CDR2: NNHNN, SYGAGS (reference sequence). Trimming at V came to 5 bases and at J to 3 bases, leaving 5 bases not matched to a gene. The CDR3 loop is CASGTGGARDTGQLYF. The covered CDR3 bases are TGTGCCAGCGGGACTGGGGGGGCGCGGGACACCGGG.

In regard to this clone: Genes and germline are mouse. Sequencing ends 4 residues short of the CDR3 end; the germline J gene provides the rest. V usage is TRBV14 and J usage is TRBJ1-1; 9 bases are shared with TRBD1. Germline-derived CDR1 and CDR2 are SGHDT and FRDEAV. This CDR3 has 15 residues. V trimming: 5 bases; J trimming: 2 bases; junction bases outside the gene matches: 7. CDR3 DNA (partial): TGTGCCAGCAGGCCACCGGGACAGGGCAACACA. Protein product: CASRPPGQGNT. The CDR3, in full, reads CASRPPGQGNTEVFF.